The 2 T cell receptor beta chains below were found in one sample sequenced in a study of T cells after yellow fever vaccination. TCRdb called the 5' RACE reads again in MiXCR, with one record for every CDR3 protein. The table includes approximately 510,000 distinct CDR3 sequences, 20% to 25% detected once. The specimen comprised PBMCs, sampled roughly 20 days after the first yellow fever vaccination. These receptors all come from a man between 18 and 29 years old who received the YFV17D yellow fever vaccine.

This clonotype was seen more than once but under ten times. The rearrangement links TRBV15 to TRBJ2-7; 7 nucleotides match TRBD1. After removal of 5 bases from V and 0 bases from J, the junction contained 4 bases not matched to a gene. The CDR3 consists of 14 residues. Germline CDR1 and CDR2: LNHNV and YYDKDF (reference sequence). The CDR3 bases are TGTGCCACCAGCTCCCGGACAGGCTCCTACGAGCAGTACTTC. Amino acids: CATSSRTGSYEQYF.

As for this clonotype: Germline and junction disagree at one end, which may indicate a read error. The gene calls are TRBV4-1 and TRBJ2-3; a weak D match, TRBD2 (6 bases). CDR1 and CDR2 (germline): MGHRA, YSYEKL. This CDR3 contains 14 residues. The CDR3 protein is CPSSQDGGSDTQYF. The CDR3 nucleotides are TGCCCCAGCAGCCAAGATGGGGGGTCAGATACGCAGTATTTT.